This T cell receptor (beta chain) was captured in a study of neurological immune-mediated disorders. This clonotype was counted at least ten times. The germline V gene has CDR1 SGHRS and CDR2 YFSETQ. V gave up 0 bases and J gave up 7 bases; unmatched junction bases: 6. CDR3 size: 14 residues. Unsorted libraries were derived from 2 million PBMCs stored at -80 C. Per sequencing run, 15-18 subjects together gave over 170 million TCR-beta sequences. TCRdb fed the 5' RACE reads into MiXCR, producing one record per CDR3 protein. The profile shows approximately 59,000 distinct CDR3 sequences, around 5% of them singletons.

The V call is TRBV5-1, the J call TRBJ2-7, with 8 bases that match TRBD2. Material: PBMCs. The TCR originated in a human donor with multiple sclerosis. The donor label of this sample is uncertain. As DNA, the CDR3 is TGCGCCAGCAGCTTGGAAGCGGGGGTTGAAGAGCAGTACTTC. Encoded protein: CASSLEAGVEEQYF. Looking up the rest from reference TRBV5-1 and TRBJ2-7 gives the full variable domain: KAGVTQTPRYLIKTRGQQVTLSCSPISGHRSVSWYQQTPGQGLQFLFEYFSETQRNKGNFPGRFSGRQFSNSRSEMNVSTLELGDSALYLCASSLEAGVEEQYFGPGTRLTVT.